This T cell receptor (beta chain) was profiled in a study of T-cell memory formation after mild COVID-19. TCRdb analysed the 5' RACE reads with MiXCR anew, one entry per CDR3 protein. The sample records about half a million distinct CDR3 sequences, over 15% being singletons. The origin of this receptor is an adult woman who had mild COVID-19 (a few samples of this study predate the infection). Cell type and time point are not known. Material: PBMCs or a T cell subset sorted from them (not recorded which).

CDR3 DNA sequence: TGTGCCACCAGTGATTTGCGGGGGGACGGGCAAGAGACCCAGTACTTC. It encodes CATSDLRGDGQETQYF. V is TRBV24-1 and J is TRBJ2-5, with TRBD2 matching over 7 bases. The CDR3 spans 16 residues. Trimming cost V 0 bases and J 2 bases; bases outside gene matches: 5. Germline V lookup: CDR1 KGHDR, CDR2 SFDVKD.